Below, 25 T cell receptor beta chains from the same sample are listed, as sequenced in a study of blood T cell repertoires in COVID-19. The table came from immunoSEQ multiplex PCR; TCRdb's copy has only in-frame clones and leaves some out. The sample shows approximately 160,000 clones, 80% to 85% of them seen only once. Source material: peripheral blood. These receptor sequences come from a man younger than 35 with active or convalescent COVID-19.

The rearrangement uses TRBV19 and TRBJ2-1; 9 nucleotides match TRBD2. The CDR3 runs to 15 residues. Germline V CDR1 and CDR2: LNHDA, SQIVND (reference sequence). With V trimmed by 3 bases and J by 3 bases, 3 bases remained unmatched. In DNA, the CDR3 is TGTGCCAGTAGTATCTGGCGGGAGGGCTACAATGAGCAGTTCTTC. Translated: CASSIWREGYNEQFF.

This clone has only one observation. The chain uses TRBV28 and TRBJ1-4; possible D gene TRBD1, 6 bases. Trimming pared 5 bases from V and 6 bases from J, leaving 16 bases between. The V gene's germline CDR1 is MDHEN and CDR2 SYDVKM. The CDR3 covers 15 residues. This CDR3 is CASSAGTQIHEKLFF. The DNA of the CDR3 is TGTGCCAGCAGTGCAGGGACACAAATTCATGAAAAACTGTTTTTT.

The chain uses TRBV24-1 and TRBJ2-5; 7 nucleotides agree with TRBD2. This CDR3 region has 15 residues. After removal of 7 bases from V and 6 bases from J, the junction contained 13 bases not matched to a gene. Per germline, CDR1 KGHDR and CDR2 SFDVKD. CDR3 DNA: TGTGCCACCAGCGAAGGTGGGGGGGGTCAAAAGACCCAGTACTTC. It specifies CATSEGGGGQKTQYF.

The sample holds one count of this clone. The chain uses TRBV7-2 and TRBJ2-7; TRBD2 matches at 13 bases. CDR1 and CDR2 from the germline V gene are SGHTA and FQGNSA. The CDR3 runs 16 residues. V shed 6 bases and J 3 bases; nucleotides not matched to a gene: 8. DNA of the CDR3: TGTGCCAGCAGTTCGTCCGGGACTAGCGGGGTCTACGAGCAGTACTTC. Amino acids: CASSSSGTSGVYEQYF.

This clone was seen only once. The chain couples TRBV25-1 to TRBJ1-2; 9 nucleotides align to TRBD1. CDR1 is MGHDK, CDR2 SYGVNS, per germline. The CDR3 length is 13 residues. Trimming at V came to 2 bases and at J to 8 bases, leaving 3 bases not matched to a gene. The CDR3 loop is CASSEGQGNGYTF. DNA of the CDR3: TGTGCCAGCAGTGAAGGACAGGGGAACGGCTACACCTTC.

The chain employs TRBV10-3 and TRBJ1-2, with D possibly TRBD1 on 6 matching bases. In germline, CDR1 is ENHRY, CDR2 SYGVKD. V was clipped by 4 bases and J by 1 base, with 10 bases between them. The length of the CDR3 is 14 residues. The CDR3 DNA follows: TGTGCCATCAGTGCACAGGGTGATAACTATGGCTACACCTTC. Protein: CAISAQGDNYGYTF.

The J gene is TRBJ1-4, the V gene TRBV5-8; TRBD1 is a possible D gene (5 bases). Trimming took off 1 base at V and 7 bases at J, with 14 bases between the two ends. The germline CDR1 and CDR2 sequences are SGHTS and YDEGEE. The CDR3 covers 15 residues. As DNA, the CDR3 is TGTGCCAGCAGCTTGCTCGGGACTAACGGTGAAAAACTGTTTTTT. Translated: CASSLLGTNGEKLFF.

The gene calls are TRBV9 and TRBJ2-1; 14 positions match TRBD2. Looked up from germline, CDR1 is SGDLS and CDR2 is YYNGEE. The CDR3 extends over 18 amino acids. The J segment lost 0 bases and the V segment lost 4 bases, leaving 6 bases of the junction unmatched. The chain's CDR3 is CASSLGTSGSSSYNEQFF. The CDR3 bases are TGTGCCAGCAGCCTAGGGACTAGCGGGAGTAGCTCCTACAATGAGCAGTTCTTC.

The chain uses TRBV6-2 or TRBV6-3 and TRBJ2-1; D is ambiguous. The CDR3 covers 13 residues. Germline lookup yields CDR1 MNHEY and CDR2 SVGEGT. The V end was cut by 6 bases, the J end by 4 bases, with 10 bases between. The CDR3 region is CASSSQLYNEQFF. Here the CDR3 DNA reads TGTGCCAGCAGCTCCCAACTTTACAATGAGCAGTTCTTC.

This rearrangement joins TRBV11-2 to TRBJ1-4; tentatively, D is TRBD1 (5 bases). Germline CDR1 SGHAT, CDR2 FQNNGV. CDR3 size: 13 residues. V was pared by 1 base and J by 9 bases, with 9 bases between. CDR3 loop: CASSLVQAQKLFF. As DNA, the CDR3 is TGTGCCAGCAGCTTAGTACAGGCACAAAAACTGTTTTTT. The entire variable domain, with the rest obtained from reference TRBV11-2 and TRBJ1-4, is as follows: EAGVAQSPRYKIIEKRQSVAFWCNPISGHATLYWYQQILGQGPKLLIQFQNNGVVDDSQLPKDRFSAERLKGVDSTLKIQPAKLEDSAVYLCASSLVQAQKLFFGSGTQLSVL.

The chain carries TRBV28 and TRBJ2-7, with D unclear. Germline V lookup: CDR1 MDHEN, CDR2 SYDVKM. With 3 bases removed from V and 5 bases from J, the gap between germline ends came to 14 bases. The CDR3 is 14 residues long. The CDR3 loop reads CASSFAGSLHEQYF. Here the CDR3 DNA reads TGTGCCAGCAGTTTCGCTGGCTCCCTCCACGAGCAGTACTTC.

This clone was counted a few times. This chain connects TRBV5-1 to TRBJ1-6; 8 bases fit TRBD1. Germline-derived CDR1 and CDR2 are SGHRS and YFSETQ. This CDR3 has 14 amino acids. V was pared by 4 bases and J by 5 bases, with 2 bases of the junction left unmatched. The CDR3 DNA sequence: TGCGCCAGCAGCCGGGACAGGAATAATTCACCCCTCCACTTT. Encoded protein: CASSRDRNNSPLHF.

This rearrangement joins TRBV7-9 to TRBJ1-2, with 8 nucleotides matching TRBD1. CDR1 SEHNR and CDR2 FQNEAQ come from the germline V gene (reference sequence). This CDR3 is built from 14 residues. V shed 5 bases and J 8 bases; nucleotides not matched to a gene: 10. The CDR3 reads CASSLDRGGRGYTF. As DNA, the CDR3 is TGTGCCAGCAGCCTTGACAGGGGTGGAAGGGGCTACACCTTC.

This chain uses TRBV6-5 with TRBJ1-2; the D gene is possibly TRBD1 (5 bases). Germline CDR1 reads MNHEY; CDR2 reads SVGAGI. Trimming took off 7 bases at V and 2 bases at J, with 17 bases between the two ends. The CDR3 extends over 15 amino acids. CDR3 sequence reads: CASTTLRRGNYGYTF. CDR3 nucleotide sequence: TGTGCCAGCACTACACTAAGAAGGGGAAACTATGGCTACACCTTC.

The genes are TRBV6-5 and TRBJ1-2; D unresolved. Trimming removed 6 bases from V and 3 bases from J, with 20 bases in between. CDR3 length equals 16 residues. Germline-derived CDR1 and CDR2 are MNHEY and SVGAGI. The CDR3 here is CASSYKARPLYYGYTF. In DNA form, the CDR3 reads TGTGCCAGCAGCTACAAGGCCAGGCCCCTCTACTATGGCTACACCTTC.

As for this clone: This sample also contains other DNA sequences that code for the same CDR3. The chain employs TRBV7-9 and TRBJ1-3, with 7 bases identical to TRBD1. Per germline, CDR1 SEHNR and CDR2 FQNEAQ (reference sequence). The CDR3 loop spans 14 amino acids. Trimming cost V 4 bases and J 3 bases; bases outside gene matches: 3. The CDR3 sequence is CASSWDSFGNTIYF. DNA of the CDR3: TGTGCCAGCAGCTGGGACAGCTTTGGAAACACCATATATTTT.

The rearrangement uses TRBV19 and TRBJ1-4; 10 nucleotides agree with TRBD1. There are 15 residues in the CDR3. Germline V gene data show CDR1 as LNHDA and CDR2 as SQIVND (reference sequence). V gave up 6 bases and J gave up 3 bases; unmatched junction bases: 4. The CDR3 reads CASRGTGEANEKLFF. Here the CDR3 DNA reads TGTGCCAGTAGAGGGACAGGGGAGGCTAATGAAAAACTGTTTTTT.

About this clone itself: Other DNA variants within this sample encode the same CDR3. This chain connects TRBV9 to TRBJ1-3, with no clear D. The CDR3 covers 15 residues. The ends were cut back, 4 bases at V and 2 bases at J, with 13 bases in the middle. The germline V gene has CDR1 SGDLS and CDR2 YYNGEE. The CDR3 protein is CASSSQRSAGNTIYF. The CDR3 bases are TGTGCCAGCAGCTCCCAGCGTAGTGCTGGAAACACCATATATTTT. Looking up the rest from reference TRBV9 and TRBJ1-3 gives the full variable domain: DSGVTQTPKHLITATGQRVTLRCSPRSGDLSVYWYQQSLDQGLQFLIQYYNGEERAKGNILERFSAQQFPDLHSELNLSSLELGDSALYFCASSSQRSAGNTIYFGEGSWLTVV.

The rearrangement links TRBV3-1 (or the pseudogene TRBV3-2) to TRBJ2-5; 11 bases fit TRBD2. Germline values: CDR1 LGHDT, CDR2 YNNKEL (reference sequence). The CDR3 totals 16 residues. V lost 4 bases, J lost 3 bases, and 7 bases stayed unmatched. The chain's CDR3 is CASSPYGSGGEETQYF. The CDR3 region has the DNA TGTGCCAGCAGCCCGTATGGTAGCGGGGGGGAAGAGACCCAGTACTTC.

The CDR3 region is CASSLSRVTEAFF. CDR3 nucleotides: TGTGCCAGCAGCTTGTCCAGGGTTACTGAAGCTTTCTTT. V and J are TRBV7-9 and TRBJ1-1; a possible D gene is TRBD1 (5 bases). The germline V and J ends were trimmed by 3 bases and 5 bases, with 10 bases remaining between them. Germline V lookup: CDR1 SEHNR, CDR2 FQNEAQ (reference sequence). The CDR3 is 13 residues long.

Only a few counts were recorded for this clone. The chain has TRBV5-1 and TRBJ2-7, with 14 positions matching TRBD2. The V gene end was trimmed by 4 bases and the J gene end by 2 bases; junction bases not matched to a gene: 14. The CDR3 sequence is 19 residues long. Germline loops: CDR1 SGHRS, CDR2 YFSETQ. CDR3 residues: CASSLPAGLAGVQTYEQYF. The CDR3 coding sequence is TGCGCCAGCAGCCTCCCCGCGGGACTAGCGGGGGTCCAGACCTACGAGCAGTACTTC.

The chain has TRBV5-4 and TRBJ2-1, with TRBD2 matching over 9 bases. The ends lost 0 bases at V and 9 bases at J; junction bases unmatched: 4. Germline V CDR1 and CDR2: SGHNT, YYREEE (reference sequence). The CDR3 contains 14 residues. The CDR3 coding sequence is TGTGCCAGCAGCTTGGCCTTAGCGGGAGTTGAGCAGTTCTTC. This encodes CASSLALAGVEQFF.

The chain uses TRBV19 and TRBJ2-6; D perhaps matches TRBD1 (6 bases). V was cut by 9 bases and J by 0 bases, with 12 bases left in between. Germline-derived CDR1 and CDR2 are LNHDA and SQIVND (reference sequence). This CDR3 contains 15 residues. CDR3 coding DNA: TGTGCCAGCCCGGACAGAGCCTCTGGGGCCAACGTCCTGACTTTC. It codes for CASPDRASGANVLTF.

This clone showed up just a few times. This chain uses TRBV25-1 with TRBJ1-1; 8 positions agree with TRBD1. CDR3 size: 15 residues. V was clipped by 9 bases and J by 5 bases; unmatched bases: 14. Germline CDR1 and CDR2: MGHDK and SYGVNS. This chain's CDR3 is CASKDRAGLSTEAFF. The CDR3 DNA reads as TGTGCCAGTAAGGACAGGGCTGGGCTTTCAACTGAAGCTTTCTTT.

This clone was observed a few times. V gene TRBV2 combines with J gene TRBJ1-2, with no clear D. The CDR3 sequence is 13 residues long. CDR1 and CDR2 from the germline V gene are SNHLY and FYNNEI. Between the trimmed V and J ends, which lost 2 bases and 8 bases, there was a span of 12 bases. CDR3 DNA sequence: TGTGCCAGCAGTGAAAAACTGGACTTCGGCTACACCTTC. Encoded protein: CASSEKLDFGYTF.